Given below is one T cell receptor beta chain in context. Its antigen is unidentified. These data come from a study of graft-versus-host responses after intestinal transplantation. Study overall: In this cohort, recipients had multivisceral, liver-intestinal, or isolated intestinal transplants. Study-wide results and limits: Levels of circulating GvH clones at their peak were associated with early post-transplant HvG declines. GvH clones appeared in recipient marrow, some first in ileum or blood. Some patients had graft-donor T cell macrochimerism, and their allografts showed high graft-versus-host to host-versus-graft clonal ratios.

V shed 2 bases and J shed 4 bases, with 12 bases lying between them. The CDR3 totals 16 residues. Germline loops: CDR1 SNHLY, CDR2 FYNNEI. Here immunoSEQ multiplex PCR was the method, and the copy in TCRdb shows in-frame clones only, minus some. The sample includes about 90,000 clones, around 84% of them seen just once. The receptor comes from a human donor who received an intestinal transplant. The rearrangement joins TRBV2 to TRBJ1-6, with D unclear. The sample consisted of unstimulated CD4+ T cells sorted from spleen or lymph node cells, taken before intestinal transplant. The chain's CDR3 is CASSERGFLYNSPLHF. In nucleotides, the CDR3 is TGTGCCAGCAGTGAACGCGGCTTTCTGTATAATTCACCCCTCCACTTT. The full variable domain, with the rest looked up from reference TRBV2 and TRBJ1-6, is EPEVTQTPSHQVTQMGQEVILRCVPISNHLYFYWYRQILGQKVEFLVSFYNNEISEKSEIFDDQFSVERPDGSNFTLKIRSTKLEDSAMYFCASSERGFLYNSPLHFGNGTRLTVT.